The clone carrying this T cell receptor beta chain is a singleton in its sample. The sample carries other DNA sequences with the same CDR3. These data originate in a study of blood T cell repertoires in COVID-19. Assay used: immunoSEQ multiplex PCR; TCRdb lists only in-frame clones, some missing. The repertoire holds 350,000 or so clones, with about 91% as singletons. The CDR3 runs 13 residues. CDR1 and CDR2 (germline): GTSNPN, SVGIG (reference sequence). The germline V and J ends were trimmed by 2 bases and 4 bases, with 11 bases remaining between them. The rearrangement joins TRBV30 to TRBJ1-1; possible D gene TRBD1, 6 bases. Sample: peripheral blood. This TCR came from a woman aged 25 to 45 with COVID-19, enrolled during active disease. CDR3 coding DNA: TGTGCCTGGAGTAGCGGGGGCGGCACTGAAGCTTTCTTT. This encodes CAWSSGGGTEAFF.